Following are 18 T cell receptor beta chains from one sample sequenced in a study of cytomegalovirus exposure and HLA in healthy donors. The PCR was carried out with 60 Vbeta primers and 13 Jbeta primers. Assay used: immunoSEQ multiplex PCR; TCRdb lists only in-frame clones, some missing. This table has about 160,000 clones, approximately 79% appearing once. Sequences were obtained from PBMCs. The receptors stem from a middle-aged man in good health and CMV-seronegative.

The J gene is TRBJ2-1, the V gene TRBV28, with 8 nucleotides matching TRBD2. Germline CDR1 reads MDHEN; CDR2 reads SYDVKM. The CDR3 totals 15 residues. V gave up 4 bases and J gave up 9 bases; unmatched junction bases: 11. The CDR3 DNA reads TGTGCCAGCAGTTCCCCAGCAGCGGGAGATAGTGAGCAGTTCTTC. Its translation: CASSSPAAGDSEQFF.

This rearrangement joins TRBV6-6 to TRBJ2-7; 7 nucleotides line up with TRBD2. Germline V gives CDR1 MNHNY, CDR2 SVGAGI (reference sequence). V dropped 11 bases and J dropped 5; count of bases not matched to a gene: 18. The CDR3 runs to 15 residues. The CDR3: CAVAGLLAGLHEQYF. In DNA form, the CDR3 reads TGTGCCGTCGCAGGGCTCTTGGCGGGACTACACGAGCAGTACTTC.

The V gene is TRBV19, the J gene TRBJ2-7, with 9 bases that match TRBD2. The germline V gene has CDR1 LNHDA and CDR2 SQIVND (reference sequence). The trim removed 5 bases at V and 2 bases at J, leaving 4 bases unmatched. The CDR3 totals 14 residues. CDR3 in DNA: TGTGCCAGTAGTTCCCTAGCGGGGACCTACGAGCAGTACTTC. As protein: CASSSLAGTYEQYF.

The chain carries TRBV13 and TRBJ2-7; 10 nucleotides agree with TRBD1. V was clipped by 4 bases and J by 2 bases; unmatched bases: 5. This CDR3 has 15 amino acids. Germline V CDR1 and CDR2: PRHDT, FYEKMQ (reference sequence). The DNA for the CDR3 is TGTGCCAGCAGCTCAACCGACAGGGGGCCCTACGAGCAGTACTTC. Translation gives CASSSTDRGPYEQYF.

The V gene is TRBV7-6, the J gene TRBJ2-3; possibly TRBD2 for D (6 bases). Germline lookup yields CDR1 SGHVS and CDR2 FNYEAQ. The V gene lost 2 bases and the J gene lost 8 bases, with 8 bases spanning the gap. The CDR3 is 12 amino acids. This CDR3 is CASSLQGGTQYF. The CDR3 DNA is TGTGCCAGCAGCTTACAGGGAGGTACGCAGTATTTT. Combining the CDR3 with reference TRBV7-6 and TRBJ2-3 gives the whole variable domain GAGVSQSPRYKVTKRGQDVALRCDPISGHVSLYWYRQALGQGPEFLTYFNYEAQQDKSGLPNDRFSAERPEGSISTLTIQRTEQRDSAMYRCASSLQGGTQYFGPGTRLTVL.

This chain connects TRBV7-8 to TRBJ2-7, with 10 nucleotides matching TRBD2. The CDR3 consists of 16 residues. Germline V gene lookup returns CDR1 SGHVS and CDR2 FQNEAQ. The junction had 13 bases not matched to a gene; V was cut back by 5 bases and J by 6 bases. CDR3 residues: CASSRSSAGGPSEQYF. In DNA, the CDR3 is TGTGCCAGCAGCCGATCCTCAGCGGGAGGGCCAAGCGAGCAGTACTTC.

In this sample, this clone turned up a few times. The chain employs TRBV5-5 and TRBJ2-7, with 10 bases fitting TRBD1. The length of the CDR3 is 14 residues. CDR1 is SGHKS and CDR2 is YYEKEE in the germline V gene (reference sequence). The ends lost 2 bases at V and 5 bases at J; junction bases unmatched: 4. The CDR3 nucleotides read TGTGCCAGCAGCTTCCGGGACAGGGGTGACGAGCAGTACTTC. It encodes CASSFRDRGDEQYF. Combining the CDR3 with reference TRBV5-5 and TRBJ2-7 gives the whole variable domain DAGVTQSPTHLIKTRGQQVTLRCSPISGHKSVSWYQQVLGQGPQFIFQYYEKEERGRGNFPDRFSARQFPNYSSELNVNALLLGDSALYLCASSFRDRGDEQYFGPGTRLTVT.

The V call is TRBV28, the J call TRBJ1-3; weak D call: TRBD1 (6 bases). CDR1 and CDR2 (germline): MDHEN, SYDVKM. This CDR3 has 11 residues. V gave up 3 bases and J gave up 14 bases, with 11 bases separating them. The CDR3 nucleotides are TGTGCCAGCAGTTTGGAGGACAGTTTATATTTT. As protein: CASSLEDSLYF.

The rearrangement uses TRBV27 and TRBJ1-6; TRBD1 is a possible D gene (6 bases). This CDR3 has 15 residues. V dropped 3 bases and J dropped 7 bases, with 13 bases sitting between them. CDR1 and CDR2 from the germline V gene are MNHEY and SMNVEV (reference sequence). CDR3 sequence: CASSLAGAPNSPLHF. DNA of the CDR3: TGTGCCAGCAGTTTGGCGGGGGCTCCGAATTCACCCCTCCACTTT.

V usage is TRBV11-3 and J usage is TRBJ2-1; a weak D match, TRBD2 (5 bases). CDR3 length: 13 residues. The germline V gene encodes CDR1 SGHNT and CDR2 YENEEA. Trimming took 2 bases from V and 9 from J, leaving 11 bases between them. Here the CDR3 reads CASSLRYGSEQFF. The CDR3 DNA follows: TGTGCCAGCAGCTTACGTTATGGGAGTGAGCAGTTCTTC.

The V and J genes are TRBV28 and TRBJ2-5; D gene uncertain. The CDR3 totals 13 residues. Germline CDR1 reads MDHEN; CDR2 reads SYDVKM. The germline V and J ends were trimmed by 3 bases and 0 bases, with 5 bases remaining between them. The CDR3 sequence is CASSLQDQETQYF. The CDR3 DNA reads TGTGCCAGCAGTTTGCAGGACCAAGAGACCCAGTACTTC.

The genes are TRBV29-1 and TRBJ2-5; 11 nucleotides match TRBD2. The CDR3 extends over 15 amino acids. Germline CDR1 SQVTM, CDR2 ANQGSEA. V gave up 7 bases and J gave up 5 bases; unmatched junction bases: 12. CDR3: CSAIRLAGREETQYF. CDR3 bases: TGCAGCGCTATTCGACTAGCGGGAAGGGAGGAGACCCAGTACTTC.

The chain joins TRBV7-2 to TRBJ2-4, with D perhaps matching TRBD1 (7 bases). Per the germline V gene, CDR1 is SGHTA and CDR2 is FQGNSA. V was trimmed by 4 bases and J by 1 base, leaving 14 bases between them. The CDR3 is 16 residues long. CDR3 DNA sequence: TGTGCCAGCAGCTGGGGGGCAGGGGGTGCCAAAAACATTCAGTACTTC. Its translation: CASSWGAGGAKNIQYF.

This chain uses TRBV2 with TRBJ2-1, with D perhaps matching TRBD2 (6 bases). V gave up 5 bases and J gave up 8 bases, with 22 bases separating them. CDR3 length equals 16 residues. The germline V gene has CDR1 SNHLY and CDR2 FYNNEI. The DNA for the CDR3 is TGTGCCAGCAGTTCTCTGGGCTCCCCGGGAGCCGATGAGCAGTTCTTC. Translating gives CASSSLGSPGADEQFF.

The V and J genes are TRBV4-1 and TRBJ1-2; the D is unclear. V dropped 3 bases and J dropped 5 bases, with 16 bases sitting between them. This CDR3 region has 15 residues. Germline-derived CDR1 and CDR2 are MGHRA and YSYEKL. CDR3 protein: CASSHPGALWYGYTF. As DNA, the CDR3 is TGCGCCAGCAGCCACCCAGGCGCCCTATGGTATGGCTACACCTTC.

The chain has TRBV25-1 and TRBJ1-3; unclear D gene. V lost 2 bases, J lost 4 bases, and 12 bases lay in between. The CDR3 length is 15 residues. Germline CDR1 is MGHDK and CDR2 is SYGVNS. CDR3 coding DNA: TGTGCCAGCAGTGAAGGTCCCCCGACAGGAAACACCATATATTTT. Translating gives CASSEGPPTGNTIYF.

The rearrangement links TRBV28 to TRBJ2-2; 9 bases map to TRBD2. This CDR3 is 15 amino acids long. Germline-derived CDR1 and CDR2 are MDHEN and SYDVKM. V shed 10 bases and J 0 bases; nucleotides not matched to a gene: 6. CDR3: CATQGGRANTGELFF. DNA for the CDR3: TGTGCCACCCAGGGCGGGAGGGCGAACACCGGGGAGCTGTTTTTT.

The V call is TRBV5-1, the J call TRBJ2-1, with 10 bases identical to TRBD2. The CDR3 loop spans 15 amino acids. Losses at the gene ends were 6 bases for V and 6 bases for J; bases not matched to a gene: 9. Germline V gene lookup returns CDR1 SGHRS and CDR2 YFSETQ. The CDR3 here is CASMGLAGGGNEQFF. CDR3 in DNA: TGCGCCAGCATGGGTTTAGCGGGAGGTGGCAATGAGCAGTTCTTC.